This T cell receptor (beta chain) was identified during a study of cytomegalovirus exposure and HLA in healthy donors. Overall study: Out of about 410 genotyped donors, around 80% belonged to the Caucasian-associated ancestry cluster.

Whereas donors were nominally healthy upon sampling, unrecorded immune exposures were probable. Study-wide findings and caveats: Analyzed later, most CMV-associated TCR beta chains appeared HLA-restricted. In a later analysis, V- and J-gene trimming of beta chains associated with a DCLRE1C missense variant, replicated independently.

PCR was performed using 60 Vbeta and 13 Jbeta primers. TCRdb keeps only in-frame clones here, not all; method: immunoSEQ multiplex PCR. The top ten hold around 6% of the sample, which has 200,000 or so clones, more than 75% seen once. V dropped 1 base and J dropped 4 bases, with 14 bases sitting between them. Germline lookup yields CDR1 KGHSH and CDR2 LQKENI. This CDR3 has 15 amino acids. A note on this clone: Its target is not known.

The sample was PBMCs. The J gene is TRBJ2-7, the V gene TRBV18; possibly TRBD1 for D (6 bases). This receptor was taken from a woman aged 45-60 years in good health and CMV-seropositive. The CDR3 coding sequence is TGTGCCAGCTCACCACAGGGGGTCGGTTCTTACGAGCAGTACTTC. It encodes CASSPQGVGSYEQYF.